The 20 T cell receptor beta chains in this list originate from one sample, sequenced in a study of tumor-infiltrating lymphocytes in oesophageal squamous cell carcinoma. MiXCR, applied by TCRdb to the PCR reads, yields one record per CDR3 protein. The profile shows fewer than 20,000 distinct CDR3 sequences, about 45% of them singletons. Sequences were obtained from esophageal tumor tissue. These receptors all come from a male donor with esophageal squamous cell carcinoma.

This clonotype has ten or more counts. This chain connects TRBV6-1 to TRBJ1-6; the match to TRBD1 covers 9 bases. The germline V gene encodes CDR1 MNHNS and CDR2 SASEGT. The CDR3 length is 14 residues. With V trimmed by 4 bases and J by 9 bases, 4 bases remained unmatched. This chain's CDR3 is CASSVGQGFSPLHF. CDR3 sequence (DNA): TGTGCCAGCAGTGTCGGACAGGGGTTTTCACCCCTCCACTTT.

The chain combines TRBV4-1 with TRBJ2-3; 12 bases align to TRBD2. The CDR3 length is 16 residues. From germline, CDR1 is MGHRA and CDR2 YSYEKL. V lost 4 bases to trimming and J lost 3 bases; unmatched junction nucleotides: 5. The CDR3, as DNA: TGCGCCAGCAGCCGTCGACTAGCGGGAGATACAGATACGCAGTATTTT. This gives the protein CASSRRLAGDTDTQYF.

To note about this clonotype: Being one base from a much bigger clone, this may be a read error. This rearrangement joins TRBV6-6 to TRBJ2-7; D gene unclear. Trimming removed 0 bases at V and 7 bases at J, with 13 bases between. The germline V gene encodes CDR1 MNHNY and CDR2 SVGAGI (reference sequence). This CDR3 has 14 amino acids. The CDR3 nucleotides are TGTGCCAGCAGTTACTCAGAGACCTACAATGAGCAGTACTTC. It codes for CASSYSETYNEQYF.

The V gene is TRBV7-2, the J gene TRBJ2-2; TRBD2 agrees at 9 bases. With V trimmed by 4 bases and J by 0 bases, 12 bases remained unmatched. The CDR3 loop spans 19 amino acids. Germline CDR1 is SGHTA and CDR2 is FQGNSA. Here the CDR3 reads CASSSFGWGLAPNTGELFF. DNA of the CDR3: TGTGCCAGCAGCTCATTTGGATGGGGACTAGCCCCGAACACCGGGGAGCTGTTTTTT.

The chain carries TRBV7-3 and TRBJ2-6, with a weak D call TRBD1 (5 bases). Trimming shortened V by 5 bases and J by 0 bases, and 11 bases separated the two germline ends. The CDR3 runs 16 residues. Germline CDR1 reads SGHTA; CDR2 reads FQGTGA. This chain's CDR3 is CASSPQGFSGANVLTF. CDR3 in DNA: TGTGCCAGCAGCCCCCAGGGTTTCTCTGGGGCCAACGTCCTGACTTTC.

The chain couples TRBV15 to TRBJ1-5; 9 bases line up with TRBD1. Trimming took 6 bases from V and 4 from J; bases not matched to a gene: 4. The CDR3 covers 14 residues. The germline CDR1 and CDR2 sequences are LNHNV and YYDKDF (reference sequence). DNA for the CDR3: TGTGCCACCAGTGGGACAGGGTCAAATCAGCCCCAGCATTTT. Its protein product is CATSGTGSNQPQHF.

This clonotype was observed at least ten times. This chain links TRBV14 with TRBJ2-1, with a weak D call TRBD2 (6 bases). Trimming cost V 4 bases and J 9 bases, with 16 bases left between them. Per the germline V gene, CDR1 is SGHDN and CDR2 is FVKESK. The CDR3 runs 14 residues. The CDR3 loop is CASSPFSAGSEQFF. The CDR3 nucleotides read TGTGCCAGCAGCCCCTTCTCAGCCGGGAGTGAGCAGTTCTTC.

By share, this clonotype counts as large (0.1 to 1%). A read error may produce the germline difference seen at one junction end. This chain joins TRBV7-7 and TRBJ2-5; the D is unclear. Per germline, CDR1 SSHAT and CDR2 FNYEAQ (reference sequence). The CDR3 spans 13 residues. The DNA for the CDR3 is TGTGCTAGCAGCACCCGAACAGAAGAGACCCAGTACTTC. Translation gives CASSTRTEETQYF.

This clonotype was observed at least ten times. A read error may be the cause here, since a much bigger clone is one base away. The CDR3 bases are TGTGCCAGCAGTTTAGTTCGCAGGGTTGAGCAGTACTTC. It encodes CASSLVRRVEQYF. The rearrangement links TRBV28 to TRBJ2-5; a weak D match, TRBD1 (5 bases). The CDR3 runs to 13 residues. Germline assignment: CDR1 MDHEN and CDR2 SYDVKM. The germline V and J ends were trimmed by 2 bases and 11 bases, with 15 bases remaining between them. The full variable domain, with the rest looked up from reference TRBV28 and TRBJ2-5, is DVKVTQSSRYLVKRTGEKVFLECVQDMDHENMFWYRQDPGLGLRLIYFSYDVKMKEKGDIPEGYSVSREKKERFSLILESASTNQTSMYLCASSLVRRVEQYFGPGTRLLVL.

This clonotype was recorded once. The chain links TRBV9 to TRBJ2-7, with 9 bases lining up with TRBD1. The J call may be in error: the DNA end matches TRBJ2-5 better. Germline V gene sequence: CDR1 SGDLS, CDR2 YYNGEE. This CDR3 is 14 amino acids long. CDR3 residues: CASSVADRGETQYF. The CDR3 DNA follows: TGTGCCAGCAGCGTAGCGGACAGGGGAGAGACCCAGTACTTC.

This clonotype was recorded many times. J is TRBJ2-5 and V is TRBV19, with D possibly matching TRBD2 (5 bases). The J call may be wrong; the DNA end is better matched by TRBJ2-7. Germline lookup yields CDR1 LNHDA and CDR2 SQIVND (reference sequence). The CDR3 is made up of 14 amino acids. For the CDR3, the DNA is TGTGCCAGTAGTCCGGGGTCCAGTGAGTACGAGCAGTACTTC. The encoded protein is CASSPGSSEYEQYF.

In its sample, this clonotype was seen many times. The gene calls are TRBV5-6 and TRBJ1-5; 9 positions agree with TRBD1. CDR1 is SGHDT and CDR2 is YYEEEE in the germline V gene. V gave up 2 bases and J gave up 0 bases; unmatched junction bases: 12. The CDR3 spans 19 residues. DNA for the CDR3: TGTGCCAGCAGCTTTTCCCCGGGACAGGGAGAGTATAGCAATCAGCCCCAGCATTTT. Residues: CASSFSPGQGEYSNQPQHF.

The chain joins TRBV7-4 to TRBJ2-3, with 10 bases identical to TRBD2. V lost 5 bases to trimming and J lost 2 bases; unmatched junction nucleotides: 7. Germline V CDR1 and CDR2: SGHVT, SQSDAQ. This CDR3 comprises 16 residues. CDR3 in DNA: TGTGCCAGCAGCCCAGCTAGCGGGAGTATCACAGATACGCAGTATTTT. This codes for CASSPASGSITDTQYF.

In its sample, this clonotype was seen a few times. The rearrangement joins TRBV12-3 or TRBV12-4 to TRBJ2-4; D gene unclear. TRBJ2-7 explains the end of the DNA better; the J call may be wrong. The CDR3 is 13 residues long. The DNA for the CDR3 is TGTGCCAGCAGTGATGAGACTTCCTACGAGCAGTACTTC. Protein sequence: CASSDETSYEQYF.

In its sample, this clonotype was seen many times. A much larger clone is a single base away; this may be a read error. The CDR3 here is CASSLAWGYDNEQYF. The CDR3 bases are TGTGCCAGCAGCTTAGCGTGGGGTTACGACAATGAGCAGTACTTC. J is TRBJ2-5 and V is TRBV7-6; D not certain. Trimming shortened V by 0 bases and J by 11 bases, and 19 bases separated the two germline ends. Germline-derived CDR1 and CDR2 are SGHVS and FNYEAQ. The CDR3 is made up of 15 amino acids.

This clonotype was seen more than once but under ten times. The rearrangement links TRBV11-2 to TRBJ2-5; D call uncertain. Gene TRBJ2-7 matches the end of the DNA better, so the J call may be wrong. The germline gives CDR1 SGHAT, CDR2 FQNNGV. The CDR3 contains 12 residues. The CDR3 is CASSPQAYEQYF. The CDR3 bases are TGTGCCAGCAGCCCGCAGGCCTACGAGCAGTACTTC.

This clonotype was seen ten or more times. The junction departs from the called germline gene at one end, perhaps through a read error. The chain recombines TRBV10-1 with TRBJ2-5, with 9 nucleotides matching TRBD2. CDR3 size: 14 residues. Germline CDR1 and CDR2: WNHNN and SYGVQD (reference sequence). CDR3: CASSAGGIQETQYF. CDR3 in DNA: TGCGCCAGTAGTGCGGGGGGGATCCAAGAGACCCAGTACTTC.

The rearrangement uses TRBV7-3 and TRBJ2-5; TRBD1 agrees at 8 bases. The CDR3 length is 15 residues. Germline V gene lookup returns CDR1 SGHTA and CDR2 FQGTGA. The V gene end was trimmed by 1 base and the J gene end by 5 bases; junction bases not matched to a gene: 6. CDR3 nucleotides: TGTGCCAGCAGCTTAATGGGGACAGGCGGGGAGACCCAGTACTTC. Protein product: CASSLMGTGGETQYF. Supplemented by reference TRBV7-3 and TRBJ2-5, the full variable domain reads GAGVSQTPSNKVTEKGKYVELRCDPISGHTALYWYRQSLGQGPEFLIYFQGTGAADDSGLPNDRFFAVRPEGSVSTLKIQRTERGDSAVYLCASSLMGTGGETQYFGPGTRLLVL.

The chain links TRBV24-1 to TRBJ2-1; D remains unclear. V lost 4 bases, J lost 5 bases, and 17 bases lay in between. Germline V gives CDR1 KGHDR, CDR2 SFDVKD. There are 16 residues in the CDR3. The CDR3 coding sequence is TGTGCCACCAGTGAGGGATCTGCCCGATCCCACAATGAGCAGTTCTTC. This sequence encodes CATSEGSARSHNEQFF.

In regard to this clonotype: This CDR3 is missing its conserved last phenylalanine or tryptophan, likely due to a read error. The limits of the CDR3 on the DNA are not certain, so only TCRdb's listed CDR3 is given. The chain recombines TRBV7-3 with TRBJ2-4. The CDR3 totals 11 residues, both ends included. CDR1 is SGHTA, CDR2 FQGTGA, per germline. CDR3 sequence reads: CASGKAGNIGS.